One sample yielded the 17 T cell receptor beta chains listed below, sequenced in a study of cytomegalovirus exposure and HLA in healthy donors. The PCR employed 60 Vbeta primers together with 13 Jbeta primers. Repertoires were generated with immunoSEQ multiplex PCR, while TCRdb's copy carries only in-frame clones and drops some. The repertoire holds about 160,000 clones, with 65% to 85% as singletons. What was sequenced was PBMCs. The receptors were gathered from a male donor in good health and CMV-seropositive.

The chain joins TRBV7-6 to TRBJ1-1; 10 bases are shared with TRBD1. J lost 4 bases, V lost 5 bases, and 10 bases had no gene match. CDR1 and CDR2 from the germline V gene are SGHVS and FNYEAQ. The CDR3 extends over 16 amino acids. The CDR3 here is CASSLSGTGVSTEAFF. CDR3 bases: TGTGCCAGCAGCCTGTCGGGGACAGGGGTATCCACTGAAGCTTTCTTT.

V is TRBV5-4 and J is TRBJ2-3; 14 nucleotides match TRBD2. Germline V lookup: CDR1 SGHNT, CDR2 YYREEE (reference sequence). The CDR3 runs 20 residues. Trimming at V came to 3 bases and at J to 0 bases, leaving 12 bases not matched to a gene. This chain's CDR3 is CASSSDSGTSGSWSTDTQYF. CDR3 in DNA: TGTGCCAGCAGCTCGGATAGCGGGACTAGCGGGAGTTGGAGCACAGATACGCAGTATTTT.

The V gene is TRBV27, the J gene TRBJ2-7, with a weak D call TRBD2 (5 bases). V was pared by 6 bases and J by 0 bases, with 18 bases between. The germline V gene has CDR1 MNHEY and CDR2 SMNVEV (reference sequence). The CDR3 runs to 16 residues. In DNA form, the CDR3 reads TGTGCCAGCAGAGCCGGGATGGCGCAGCTCTCCTACGAGCAGTACTTC. Its protein is CASRAGMAQLSYEQYF.

This chain joins TRBV4-2 and TRBJ1-5; D remains unclear. The CDR3 covers 13 residues. Per germline, CDR1 LGHNA and CDR2 YNFKEQ. The V gene lost 1 base and the J gene lost 4 bases, with 5 bases spanning the gap. Here the CDR3 DNA reads TGTGCCAGCAGCCAAGCCGAGAATCAGCCCCAGCATTTT. Encoded protein: CASSQAENQPQHF.

The DNA for the CDR3 is TGTGCCTGGGTCAGGGGATCCTACGAGCAGTACTTC. Its translation is CAWVRGSYEQYF. V usage is TRBV30 and J usage is TRBJ2-5; a weak D match, TRBD1 (6 bases). The J call is uncertain, as TRBJ2-7 better fits the DNA end. Per germline, CDR1 GTSNPN and CDR2 SVGIG (reference sequence). The CDR3 contains 12 residues.

This chain connects TRBV30 to TRBJ1-2, with D possibly being TRBD1 (5 bases). The length of the CDR3 is 13 residues. Germline V CDR1 and CDR2: GTSNPN, SVGIG (reference sequence). The ends were cut back, 0 bases at V and 8 bases at J, with 13 bases in the middle. CDR3 sequence: CAWSVFQGGGYTF. CDR3 DNA: TGTGCCTGGAGTGTTTTTCAGGGTGGCGGCTACACCTTC. The whole variable domain, filled in from reference TRBV30 and TRBJ1-2, reads SQTIHQWPATLVQPVGSPLSLECTVEGTSNPNLYWYRQAAGRGLQLLFYSVGIGQISSEVPQNLSASRPQDRQFILSSKKLLLSDSGFYLCAWSVFQGGGYTFGSGTRLTVV.

This clone showed up just a few times. The V call is TRBV27, the J call TRBJ1-2, with a weak D call TRBD1 (6 bases). The CDR3 has 15 amino acids. The ends were cut back, 3 bases at V and 0 bases at J, with 11 bases in the middle. CDR1 and CDR2 (germline): MNHEY, SMNVEV (reference sequence). The CDR3 bases are TGTGCCAGCAGTTTGGACAGAAGGTCTAACTATGGCTACACCTTC. It is translated as CASSLDRRSNYGYTF.

This clone was picked up a small number of times. This rearrangement joins TRBV30 to TRBJ2-5, with 8 bases lining up with TRBD1. Germline-derived CDR1 and CDR2 are GTSNPN and SVGIG (reference sequence). V dropped 1 base and J dropped 5; count of bases not matched to a gene: 6. The length of the CDR3 is 14 residues. CDR3 protein: CAWSGAGGWETQYF. The CDR3 DNA is TGTGCCTGGAGTGGGGCAGGGGGCTGGGAGACCCAGTACTTC.

This sequence joins TRBV19 and TRBJ2-1; 8 bases line up with TRBD1. Germline V gene sequence: CDR1 LNHDA, CDR2 SQIVND (reference sequence). V gave up 6 bases and J gave up 9 bases; unmatched junction bases: 4. This CDR3 has 12 amino acids. DNA for the CDR3: TGTGCCAGTAGGCAGGGGGCGGGTGAGCAGTTCTTC. Protein sequence: CASRQGAGEQFF.

The V gene is TRBV5-1, the J gene TRBJ1-2; D is possibly TRBD1 (6 bases). Germline V CDR1 and CDR2: SGHRS, YFSETQ. V lost 0 bases and J 4 bases, leaving 13 bases between the germline ends. This CDR3 contains 15 residues. As DNA, the CDR3 is TGCGCCAGCAGCTTGGAAACAGGGACCTCCTATGGCTACACCTTC. Translation gives CASSLETGTSYGYTF.

V usage is TRBV6-6 and J usage is TRBJ1-2; D unclear. The CDR3 sequence is 14 residues long. V gave up 8 bases and J gave up 9 bases, with 22 bases separating them. The germline V gene has CDR1 MNHNY and CDR2 SVGAGI (reference sequence). CDR3 in DNA: TGTGCCAGCGACGGGTCTCCTAAGTCCCCGAGCTACACCTTC. Translated, it gives CASDGSPKSPSYTF.

The chain recombines TRBV7-9 with TRBJ1-1; perhaps TRBD1 as D (6 bases). The CDR3 is 15 residues long. CDR1 SEHNR and CDR2 FQNEAQ come from the germline V gene (reference sequence). With 5 bases removed from V and 3 bases from J, the gap between germline ends came to 16 bases. CDR3 protein: CASSRATRGDTEAFF. The CDR3 DNA sequence: TGTGCCAGCAGCCGAGCTACCAGGGGCGACACTGAAGCTTTCTTT.

This chain uses TRBV7-9 with TRBJ2-6, with D possibly being TRBD2 (6 bases). The germline V gene encodes CDR1 SEHNR and CDR2 FQNEAQ (reference sequence). Trimming cost V 5 bases and J 4 bases, with 12 bases left between them. This CDR3 is built from 15 residues. The CDR3 DNA sequence: TGTGCCAGCAGCACCGGGGGTGGGGGGGCCAACGTCCTGACTTTC. Translation gives CASSTGGGGANVLTF.

V and J are TRBV10-2 and TRBJ2-2; perhaps TRBD1 as D (6 bases). CDR1 WSHSY and CDR2 SAAADI come from the germline V gene. CDR3 length: 15 residues. V lost 1 base and J 4 bases, leaving 10 bases between the germline ends. CDR3 in DNA: TGCGCCAGCAGTGAGTTACTACAGGGCACCGGGGAGCTGTTTTTT. This sequence encodes CASSELLQGTGELFF.

The chain employs TRBV30 and TRBJ2-1; 10 nucleotides agree with TRBD2. This CDR3 contains 14 residues. The junction had 6 bases not matched to a gene; V was cut back by 1 base and J by 9 bases. Germline V gene lookup returns CDR1 GTSNPN and CDR2 SVGIG (reference sequence). CDR3 DNA: TGTGCCTGGAGTGGGCTAGCGGGAGTCAGTGAGCAGTTCTTC. Amino acid sequence: CAWSGLAGVSEQFF.

This rearrangement joins TRBV7-2 to TRBJ2-5; 11 nucleotides match TRBD2. The CDR3 runs to 15 residues. J was trimmed by 5 bases and V by 5 bases; bases with no gene match: 7. Germline V gives CDR1 SGHTA, CDR2 FQGNSA. As DNA, the CDR3 is TGTGCCAGCAGCGGGCGACTAGCGGGAACGGAGACCCAGTACTTC. Translating gives CASSGRLAGTETQYF.

This chain joins TRBV16 and TRBJ1-5; D remains ambiguous. Looked up from germline, CDR1 is KGHSY and CDR2 is FQNENV. This CDR3 has 13 amino acids. V dropped 1 base and J dropped 8 bases, with 9 bases sitting between them. CDR3 protein: CASSQYQREPQHF. For the CDR3, the DNA is TGTGCCAGCAGCCAATACCAACGGGAGCCCCAGCATTTT.